Listed below are T cell receptor beta chains from one sample, sequenced in a study of cytomegalovirus exposure and HLA in healthy donors. The protocol was immunoSEQ multiplex PCR, while the TCRdb copy is restricted to in-frame clones and leaves out a portion. The table shows some 120,000 clones, with more than 70% occurring only once. The sample taken for sequencing was PBMCs. All receptors come from a woman under 40 in good health and CMV-seronegative. Each CDR3 is given with its conserved first and last residue. The order of the fields is CDR3 length, clone size, J gene, D gene, V gene, CDR3 protein, CDR3 DNA. The D gene is left open where the match is weak. Only part of the rows carry a size: once, few, many, or a class if the clone is expanded.

length: 15
size: -
J: TRBJ1-6
D: -
V: TRBV28
CDR3: CASSDTSSYNSPLHF
DNA: TGTGCCAGCAGCGACACCAGCTCCTATAATTCACCCCTCCACTTT

length: 13
size: -
J: TRBJ2-7
D: -
V: TRBV6-5
CDR3: CASSYSQEYEQYF
DNA: TGTGCCAGCAGTTACTCTCAGGAATACGAGCAGTACTTC

length: 15
size: -
J: TRBJ2-1
D: TRBD1
V: TRBV7-3
CDR3: CASSSRQGVFNEQFF
DNA: TGTGCCAGCAGCTCCAGACAGGGGGTATTCAATGAGCAGTTCTTC

length: 15
size: -
J: TRBJ2-2
D: TRBD1
V: TRBV18
CDR3: CASSLPGQSTGELFF
DNA: TGTGCCAGCTCCCTCCCGGGACAGAGCACCGGGGAGCTGTTTTTT

length: 17
size: -
J: TRBJ2-6
D: TRBD1
V: TRBV9
CDR3: CASSVASGGSGANVLTF
DNA: TGTGCCAGCAGCGTAGCATCAGGGGGTAGTGGGGCCAACGTCCTGACTTTC

length: 14
size: once
J: TRBJ2-2
D: TRBD1
V: TRBV9
CDR3: CASSRTGLGGELFF
DNA: TGTGCCAGCAGCAGGACAGGGTTGGGCGGGGAGCTGTTTTTT

length: 20
size: -
J: TRBJ2-1
D: TRBD2
V: TRBV19
CDR3: CASSPAGWSGGASLSNEQFF
DNA: TGTGCCAGTAGTCCCGCGGGGTGGAGCGGGGGGGCGAGTTTATCAAATGAGCAGTTCTTC

length: 16
size: -
J: TRBJ1-5
D: -
V: TRBV30
CDR3: CAWSVPGAPGNQPQHF
DNA: TGTGCCTGGAGTGTCCCAGGGGCGCCGGGCAATCAGCCCCAGCATTTT

length: 14
size: -
J: TRBJ1-2
D: -
V: TRBV10-3
CDR3: CAISEGRESHGYTF
DNA: TGTGCCATCAGTGAGGGCAGGGAAAGCCATGGCTACACCTTC

length: 15
size: -
J: TRBJ2-3
D: TRBD1
V: TRBV27
CDR3: CASSAGQGSTDTQYF
DNA: TGTGCCAGCAGTGCGGGACAGGGGAGCACAGATACGCAGTATTTT

length: 14
size: few
J: TRBJ1-5
D: -
V: TRBV19
CDR3: CATGVGSGNQPQHF
DNA: TGTGCCACCGGGGTGGGTTCGGGCAATCAGCCCCAGCATTTT

length: 14
size: -
J: TRBJ1-4
D: TRBD1
V: TRBV27
CDR3: CASSSGQGYEKLFF
DNA: TGTGCCAGCAGCTCGGGACAGGGTTATGAAAAACTGTTTTTT

length: 17
size: -
J: TRBJ1-5
D: TRBD1
V: TRBV23-1
CDR3: CASSQSLMGQAIQPQHF
DNA: TGCGCCAGCAGTCAATCGTTGATGGGACAGGCCATTCAGCCCCAGCATTTT

length: 11
size: -
J: TRBJ2-7
D: -
V: TRBV6-6
CDR3: CASSTGGEQYF
DNA: TGTGCCAGCAGTACCGGGGGCGAGCAGTACTTC

length: 14
size: -
J: TRBJ2-7
D: TRBD2
V: TRBV28
CDR3: CASTLAGISYEQYF
DNA: TGTGCCAGCACACTAGCGGGGATCTCCTACGAGCAGTACTTC

length: 15
size: -
J: TRBJ2-3
D: -
V: TRBV4-3
CDR3: CASRRTAGGSDTQYF
DNA: TGCGCCAGCCGTCGGACAGCCGGGGGGTCCGATACGCAGTATTTT

length: 14
size: -
J: TRBJ2-5
D: -
V: TRBV19
CDR3: CASSIGGGGETQYF
DNA: TGTGCCAGTAGTATAGGGGGAGGAGGGGAGACCCAGTACTTC

length: 20
size: -
J: TRBJ2-5
D: -
V: TRBV7-8
CDR3: CASSLAIGVAPVVPQGTQYF
DNA: TGTGCCAGCAGCTTAGCCATCGGGGTCGCCCCTGTTGTCCCGCAAGGGACCCAGTACTTC